Given below is one TCR beta chain in context. Its antigen is currently unknown. The data derive from a study of shared clonotypes between healthy human individuals. Generated by immunoSEQ multiplex PCR, the TCRdb table keeps only in-frame clones and is missing some. The sample lists roughly 2 million clones, 90% to 97% occurring once. Study observations and caveats: Shared clonotypes: 4.5% to 5% naive CD4, approximately 3.4% naive CD8, over 2% memory CD4, around 0.4% memory CD8.

Per the germline V gene, CDR1 is SGHNT and CDR2 is YYREEE (reference sequence). The V end lost 3 bases, the J end lost 3 bases, and 9 bases lay between the germline ends. The CDR3 covers 13 residues. V and J are TRBV5-4 and TRBJ1-2; weak D call: TRBD1 (5 bases). This receptor was obtained from a man younger than 30 in good health. Input material: naive CD4+ T cells sorted from blood. Subset described: CD45RA+ positively selected. CDR3 nucleotide sequence: TGTGCCAGCAGCTCGGGACTAGACTATGGCTACACCTTC. It yields the protein CASSSGLDYGYTF.